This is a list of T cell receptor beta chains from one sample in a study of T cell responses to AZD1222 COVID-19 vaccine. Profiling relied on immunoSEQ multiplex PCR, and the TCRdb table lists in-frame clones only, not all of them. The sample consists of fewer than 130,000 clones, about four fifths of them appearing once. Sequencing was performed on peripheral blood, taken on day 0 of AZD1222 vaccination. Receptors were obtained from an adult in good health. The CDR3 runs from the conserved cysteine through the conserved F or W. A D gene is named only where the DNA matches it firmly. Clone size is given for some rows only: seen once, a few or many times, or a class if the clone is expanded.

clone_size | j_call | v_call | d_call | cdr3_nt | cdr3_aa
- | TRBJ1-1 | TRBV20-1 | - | TGCAGTGCTAGAGATGCGCTTGAAGCTTTCTTT | CSARDALEAFF
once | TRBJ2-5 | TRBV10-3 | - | TGTGCCATCAGTGATGTGAATCAAGAGACCCAGTACTTC | CAISDVNQETQYF
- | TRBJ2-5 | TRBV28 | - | TGTGCCAGCGTTGGACCCGTGGAGACCCAGTACTTC | CASVGPVETQYF
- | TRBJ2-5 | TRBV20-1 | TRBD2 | TGCAGTGCTAGTGTTGTTGGAGCGGGAGAGGAGACCCAGTACTTC | CSASVVGAGEETQYF
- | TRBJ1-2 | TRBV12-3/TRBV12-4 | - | TGTGCCAGCAGTTTCGACTTTAGCTATGGCTACACCTTC | CASSFDFSYGYTF
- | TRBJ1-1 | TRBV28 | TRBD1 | TGTGCCAGCAGTCGACAGGGCATGAACACTGAAGCTTTCTTT | CASSRQGMNTEAFF
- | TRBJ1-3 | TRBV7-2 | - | TGTGCCAGCTGCCCTTATGGGGGGGTGGAAAACACCATATATTTT | CASCPYGGVENTIYF
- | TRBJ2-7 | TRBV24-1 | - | TGTGCCACCAGTGTCGGCTACGAGCAGTACTTC | CATSVGYEQYF
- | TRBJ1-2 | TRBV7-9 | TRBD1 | TGTGCCAGCAGCCGGGACAGGGGTGGCTACACCTTC | CASSRDRGGYTF
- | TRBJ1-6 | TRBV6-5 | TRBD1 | TGTGCCAGCGGGAGACAGGGCGATAATTCACCCCTCCACTTT | CASGRQGDNSPLHF
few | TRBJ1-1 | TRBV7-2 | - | TGTGCCAGCAGCCCAGGACAGAACGTCGCTGAAGCTTTCTTT | CASSPGQNVAEAFF
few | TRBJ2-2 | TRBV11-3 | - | TGTGCCAGCAGCACGACAGGGAGGGGGGAGCTGTTTTTT | CASSTTGRGELFF
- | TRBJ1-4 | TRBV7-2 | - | TGTGCCAGCAGCTTAGAGAGGGAAAAACTGTTTTTT | CASSLEREKLFF
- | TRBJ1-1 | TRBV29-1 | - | TGCAGCGCGAAAGGGGGTGGCTATTCCACTGAAGCTTTCTTT | CSAKGGGYSTEAFF
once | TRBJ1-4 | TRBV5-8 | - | TGTGCCAGCCATGGAAAGGCAGCAACTAATGAAAAACTGTTTTTT | CASHGKAATNEKLFF
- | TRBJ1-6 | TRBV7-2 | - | TGTGCCAGCAGCTTAGCTACACAGGTCATCTTCCACTTT | CASSLATQVIFHF
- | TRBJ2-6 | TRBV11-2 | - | TGTGCCAGCAGCCGCCAACCTAAGAGCTCTGGGGCCAACGTCCTGACTTTC | CASSRQPKSSGANVLTF
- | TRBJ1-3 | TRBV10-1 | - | TGCGCCAGCAGTCCTGGAAACACCATATATTTT | CASSPGNTIYF
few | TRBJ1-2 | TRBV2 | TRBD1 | TGTGCCACCTCACGGGGACAGGGGACGAGGGGCTACACCTTC | CATSRGQGTRGYTF
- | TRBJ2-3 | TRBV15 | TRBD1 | TGTGCCACCAGCGGTAGGACAGGGATAGGCACAGATACGCAGTATTTT | CATSGRTGIGTDTQYF
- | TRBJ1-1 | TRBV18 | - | TGTGCCAGCTCACCGGGTACCCATCCGAACACTGAAGCTTTCTTT | CASSPGTHPNTEAFF
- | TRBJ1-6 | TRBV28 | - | TGTGCCAGCAATCTCCTGGGACAAGATAATTCACCCCTCCACTTT | CASNLLGQDNSPLHF
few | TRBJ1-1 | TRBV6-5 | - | TGTGCCACCTCAGGGCTATTCGAAGCTTTCTTT | CATSGLFEAFF
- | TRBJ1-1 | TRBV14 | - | TGTGCCAGCAGCCAAGGGGGGGGACGCGTGGGCACTGAAGCTTTCTTT | CASSQGGGRVGTEAFF
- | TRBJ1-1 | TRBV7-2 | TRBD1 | TGTGCCAGCAGCTTCTCACGGACAGGGGGGACTGAAGCTTTCTTT | CASSFSRTGGTEAFF
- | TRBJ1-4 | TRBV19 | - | TGTGCCAGTAGTTCGGAGGGATTATCTAATGAAAAACTGTTTTTT | CASSSEGLSNEKLFF
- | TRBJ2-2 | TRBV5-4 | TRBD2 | TGTGCCAGCAGCTCACTAGCGGGAGGGCAGACCGGGGAGCTGTTTTTT | CASSSLAGGQTGELFF
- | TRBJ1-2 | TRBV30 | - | TGTGCCTGGAGTCGGGGGGGGATCAACTATGGCTACACCTTC | CAWSRGGINYGYTF
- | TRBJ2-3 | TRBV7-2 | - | TGTGCCAGCAGCGACGCTTGGGCGCCCAGCACAGATACGCAGTATTTT | CASSDAWAPSTDTQYF
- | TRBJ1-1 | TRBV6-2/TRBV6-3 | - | TGTGCCAGCAGTTACCGACAGACGAACACTGAAGCTTTCTTT | CASSYRQTNTEAFF
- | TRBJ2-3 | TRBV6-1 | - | TGTGCCAGCAGTGAAGAGTTAGAGGATAGCACAGATACGCAGTATTTT | CASSEELEDSTDTQYF
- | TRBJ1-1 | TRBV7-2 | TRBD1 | TGTGCCAGCAGCCCCCGGGACAGGTCGAACACTGAAGCTTTCTTT | CASSPRDRSNTEAFF
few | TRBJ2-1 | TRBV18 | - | TGTGCCAGCTCACCACCTGGGGGAGGTGAGCAGTTCTTC | CASSPPGGGEQFF
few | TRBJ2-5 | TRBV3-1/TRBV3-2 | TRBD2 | TGTGCCAGCAGCCAAAGACTAGCGGGGGGCCTCCTAGGGACCCAGTACTTC | CASSQRLAGGLLGTQYF
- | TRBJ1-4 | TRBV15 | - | TGTGCCACCAGCAGAGGGAGCCAGGGAGGGAATGAAAAACTGTTTTTT | CATSRGSQGGNEKLFF
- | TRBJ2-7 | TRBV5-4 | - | TGTGCCAGCAGCTTGACAGGGAGCTGGGAGCAGTACTTC | CASSLTGSWEQYF
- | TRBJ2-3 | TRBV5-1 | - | TGCGCCAGCAGCCGAGGGGATACGCAGTATTTT | CASSRGDTQYF
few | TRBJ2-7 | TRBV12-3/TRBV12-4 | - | TGTGCCAGCCAAAAGGCCTACGAGCAGTACTTC | CASQKAYEQYF
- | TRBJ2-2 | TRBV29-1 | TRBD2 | TGCAGCGCTAGGACTAGCGGGGGGAACACCGGGGAGCTGTTTTTT | CSARTSGGNTGELFF
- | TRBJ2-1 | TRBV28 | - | TGTGCCAGCAGTTTAGGCGGAACGACGTCCTACAATGAGCAGTTCTTC | CASSLGGTTSYNEQFF
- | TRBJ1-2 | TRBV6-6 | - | TGTGCCACTGAATTTACAGGCGGCGCTAACTATGGCTACACCTTC | CATEFTGGANYGYTF
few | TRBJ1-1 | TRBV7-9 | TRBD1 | TGTGCCAGCAGCCTCAGGGGGACGAACACTGAAGCTTTCTTT | CASSLRGTNTEAFF
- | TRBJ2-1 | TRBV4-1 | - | TGCGCCAGCAGCCAAGATCGGGGGAAGGCCGGGCACAATGAGCAGTTCTTC | CASSQDRGKAGHNEQFF
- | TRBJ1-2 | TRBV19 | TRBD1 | TGTGCCAGTAGTCCTAGAGTCTGGGACAGGGGGCGCGACTATGGCTACACCTTC | CASSPRVWDRGRDYGYTF
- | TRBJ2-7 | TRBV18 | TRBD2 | TGTGCCAGCTCACCACTGTCTAGCGGCTCCTACGAGCAGTACTTC | CASSPLSSGSYEQYF
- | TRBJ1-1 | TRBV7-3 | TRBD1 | TGTGCCAGCACCCCCGTCGACCGGGACAGGGGAAGCGAGAGGGTGAACACTGAAGCTTTCTTT | CASTPVDRDRGSERVNTEAFF
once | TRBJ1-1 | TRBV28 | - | TGTGCCAGCAGGCTCGCAGGGATGTACACTGAAGCTTTCTTT | CASRLAGMYTEAFF
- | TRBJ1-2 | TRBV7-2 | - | TGTGCCAGCAGCGTCGGGGTCGGGGGACGCGGCTACACCTTC | CASSVGVGGRGYTF
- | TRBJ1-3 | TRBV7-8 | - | TGTGCCAGCAGCCACTCCTACTCGAGCTCTGGAAACACCATATATTTT | CASSHSYSSSGNTIYF
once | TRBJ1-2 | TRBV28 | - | TGTGCCAGCAGTTTGGGGCCGCTTCGCGGCTACACCTTC | CASSLGPLRGYTF
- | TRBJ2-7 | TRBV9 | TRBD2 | TGTGCCAGCAGCGTAGTTCCCAGCGGGGGGGCCTACGAGCAGTACTTC | CASSVVPSGGAYEQYF
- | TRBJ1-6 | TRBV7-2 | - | TGTGCCAGCAGCTTAGGTCCAGGGTCGCGGGTGAATTCACCCCTCCACTTT | CASSLGPGSRVNSPLHF
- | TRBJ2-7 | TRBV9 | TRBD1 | TGTGCCAGCTCTAGGACAGGGGGTGAGGAGCAGTACTTC | CASSRTGGEEQYF
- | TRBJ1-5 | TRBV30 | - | TGTGCCTGGAGTGTATTGCCAGGTAGCAATCAGCCCCAGCATTTT | CAWSVLPGSNQPQHF
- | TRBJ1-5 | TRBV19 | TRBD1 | TGTGCCAGTAGTGCCCGTGGGGGACAGATTAATCAGCCCCAGCATTTT | CASSARGGQINQPQHF
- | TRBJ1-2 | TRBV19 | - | TGTGCCAGTAGTATTGGCAGGGACTATGGCTACACCTTC | CASSIGRDYGYTF
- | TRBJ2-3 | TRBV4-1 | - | TGCGCCAGCAGCCAAGAGGGGTTCACAGATACGCAGTATTTT | CASSQEGFTDTQYF